The 16 T cell receptor beta chains reported below all come from one sample, sequenced in a study of blood T cell repertoires in COVID-19. Clones were read by immunoSEQ multiplex PCR, and TCRdb kept only the in-frame ones, dropping some. Of about 220,000 clones in the sample, approximately 85% were seen once. Sequenced sample: peripheral blood. The receptor set was obtained from an older woman with COVID-19, enrolled during active disease.

V usage is TRBV30 and J usage is TRBJ1-2; D unclear. From germline, CDR1 is GTSNPN and CDR2 SVGIG (reference sequence). V lost 3 bases and J 4 bases, leaving 15 bases between the germline ends. The CDR3 is 14 amino acids. The CDR3 sequence: CAWRMAGSSYGYTF. As DNA, the CDR3 is TGTGCCTGGAGGATGGCGGGGAGCAGCTATGGCTACACCTTC. Variable domain in full (rest from reference TRBV30 and TRBJ1-2): SQTIHQWPATLVQPVGSPLSLECTVEGTSNPNLYWYRQAAGRGLQLLFYSVGIGQISSEVPQNLSASRPQDRQFILSSKKLLLSDSGFYLCAWRMAGSSYGYTFGSGTRLTVV.

In the case of this clone: Additional DNA sequences in this sample encode the identical CDR3. The CDR3 is CASSTDTGELFF. The CDR3 DNA is TGTGCCAGCAGCACGGACACCGGGGAGCTGTTTTTT. The V and J genes are TRBV12-3 or TRBV12-4 and TRBJ2-2; no reliable D call. V lost 6 bases to trimming and J lost 3 bases, with 5 bases between them. CDR3 length: 12 amino acids.

The chain is built from TRBV25-1 and TRBJ1-1; 7 bases are a match to TRBD1. The V segment lost 3 bases and the J segment 7 bases; nucleotides outside the gene matches: 2. CDR1 and CDR2 from the germline V gene are MGHDK and SYGVNS. The CDR3 totals 12 residues. The CDR3 DNA sequence: TGTGCCAGCAGTGAGCAGGGGGTTGAAGCTTTCTTT. It codes for CASSEQGVEAFF. The full variable domain, in which reference TRBV25-1 and TRBJ1-1 provide the parts outside the CDR3, is EADIYQTPRYLVIGTGKKITLECSQTMGHDKMYWYQQDPGMELHLIHYSYGVNSTEKGDLSSESTVSRIRTEHFPLTLESARPSHTSQYLCASSEQGVEAFFGQGTRLTVV.

V and J are TRBV6-6 and TRBJ2-1; a possible D gene is TRBD2 (6 bases). CDR3 size: 14 residues. Looked up from germline, CDR1 is MNHNY and CDR2 is SVGAGI (reference sequence). V dropped 6 bases and J dropped 2 bases, with 11 bases sitting between them. CDR3 region: CASRTGDTYNEQFF. Here the CDR3 DNA reads TGTGCCAGCAGAACGGGAGACACCTACAATGAGCAGTTCTTC.

This sequence joins TRBV12-3 or TRBV12-4 and TRBJ1-4; TRBD1 agrees at 7 bases. Unmatched junction bases numbered 3, after V lost 6 bases and J lost 8 bases. The CDR3 consists of 12 residues. CDR3 sequence (DNA): TGTGCCAGCAGCCAGGACAGGGAAAAACTGTTTTTT. Translating it yields CASSQDREKLFF.

The V call is TRBV7-3, the J call TRBJ2-2, with 9 bases lining up with TRBD2. Losses at the gene ends were 2 bases for V and 6 bases for J; bases not matched to a gene: 7. Germline CDR1 is SGHTA and CDR2 is FQGTGA. This CDR3 contains 16 residues. CDR3 loop: CASSLALAGVAGELFF. The CDR3 DNA reads as TGTGCCAGCAGCTTAGCATTAGCGGGGGTCGCCGGGGAGCTGTTTTTT.

CDR3 amino acids: CASSGDRRNTEAFF. The CDR3 nucleotides read TGTGCCAGCAGTGGGGACAGACGGAACACTGAAGCTTTCTTT. The genes are TRBV25-1 and TRBJ1-1, with 7 bases that match TRBD1. V shed 4 bases, J shed 1 base, and the junction held 3 bases outside the gene matches. CDR3 size: 14 residues. Per the germline V gene, CDR1 is MGHDK and CDR2 is SYGVNS.

The V call is TRBV6-5, the J call TRBJ2-2; 8 bases align to TRBD1. V gave up 4 bases and J gave up 5 bases; unmatched junction bases: 9. This CDR3 is built from 16 residues. Germline V gives CDR1 MNHEY, CDR2 SVGAGI. CDR3 DNA sequence: TGTGCCAGCAGTTCCAGGACAGGGAGCGGGACCGGGGAGCTGTTTTTT. This codes for CASSSRTGSGTGELFF.

The chain uses TRBV18 and TRBJ1-3, with D tentatively TRBD1 (6 bases). Trimming cost V 6 bases and J 3 bases, with 15 bases left between them. The CDR3 is made up of 15 amino acids. In germline, CDR1 is KGHSH, CDR2 LQKENI. The CDR3 protein is CASSPGQMNGNTIYF. CDR3 sequence (DNA): TGTGCCAGCTCCCCAGGACAGATGAATGGAAACACCATATATTTT.

The rearrangement uses TRBV1 and TRBJ2-3; the D segment call TRBD2 is taken from the table without a DNA check. TRBV1 is a pseudogene. This CDR3 spans 12 amino acids. The CDR3 nucleotides are TGCACCAGCAGCCAAGCCTCCCATACGCAGTATTTT. Protein: CTSSQASHTQYF.

V gene TRBV5-1 combines with J gene TRBJ2-7; 12 positions agree with TRBD2. This CDR3 region has 14 residues. V lost 4 bases, J lost 4 bases, and 3 bases stayed unmatched. Germline CDR1 SGHRS, CDR2 YFSETQ. The CDR3 region is CASSPSGGEYEQYF. In nucleotides, the CDR3 is TGCGCCAGCAGCCCTAGCGGGGGGGAGTACGAGCAGTACTTC.

This clone occurred a few times. This chain links TRBV20-1 with TRBJ2-1; the match to TRBD2 covers 13 bases. The CDR3 runs 17 residues. The germline V gene encodes CDR1 DFQATT and CDR2 SNEGSKA (reference sequence). After removal of 3 bases from V and 3 bases from J, the junction contained 8 bases not matched to a gene. The CDR3 DNA sequence: TGCAGTGCTAGTGGGACTAGCGGGAACTTAATCTACAATGAGCAGTTCTTC. It specifies CSASGTSGNLIYNEQFF.

The chain combines TRBV9 with TRBJ2-1; 12 bases map to TRBD2. J gave up 7 bases and V 0 bases, and 2 bases lay outside the gene matches. The CDR3 is 15 residues long. Per germline, CDR1 SGDLS and CDR2 YYNGEE. The CDR3 sequence is CASSVGGTSGNEQFF. Here the CDR3 DNA reads TGTGCCAGCAGCGTAGGTGGGACTAGCGGGAATGAGCAGTTCTTC.

The rearrangement links TRBV4-2 to TRBJ2-5; 14 bases are a match to TRBD2. Germline V CDR1 and CDR2: LGHNA, YNFKEQ. J was trimmed by 4 bases and V by 2 bases; bases with no gene match: 12. The CDR3 is 19 amino acids. The CDR3 nucleotides are TGTGCCAGCAGCCAACACACCGGGACTAGCGGGAGTGTGGGAGAGACCCAGTACTTC. Its protein is CASSQHTGTSGSVGETQYF.

The V and J genes are TRBV6-2 or TRBV6-3 and TRBJ1-1; D call uncertain. Deletions cut 2 bases from V and 4 bases from J, with 14 bases between. The CDR3 sequence is 15 residues long. CDR1 and CDR2 from the germline V gene are MNHEY and SVGEGT. The CDR3 DNA sequence: TGTGCCAGCAGTTACCCCCGGGGAGGCGGCACTGAAGCTTTCTTT. The encoded protein is CASSYPRGGGTEAFF.

The chain is built from TRBV12-5 and TRBJ2-5; D possibly corresponds to TRBD1 (6 bases). The CDR3 loop spans 15 amino acids. V dropped 6 bases and J dropped 1 base, with 15 bases sitting between them. The germline V gene has CDR1 LGHNT and CDR2 FRNRAP. CDR3 nucleotides: TGTGCTAGTGGCCCCGCAGGACAGTTCCAAGAGACCCAGTACTTC. Its translation: CASGPAGQFQETQYF.